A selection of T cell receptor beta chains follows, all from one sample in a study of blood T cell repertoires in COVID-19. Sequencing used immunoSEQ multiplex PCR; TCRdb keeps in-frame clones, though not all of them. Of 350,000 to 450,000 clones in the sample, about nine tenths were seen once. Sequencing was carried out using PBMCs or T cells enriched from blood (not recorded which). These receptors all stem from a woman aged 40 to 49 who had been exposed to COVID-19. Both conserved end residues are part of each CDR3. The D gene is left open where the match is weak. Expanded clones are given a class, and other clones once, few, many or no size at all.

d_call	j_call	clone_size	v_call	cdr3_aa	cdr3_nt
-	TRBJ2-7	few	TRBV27	CASMSRGGPSYEQYF	TGTGCCAGCATGTCGCGGGGAGGCCCCTCCTACGAGCAGTACTTC
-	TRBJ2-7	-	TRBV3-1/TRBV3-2	CASTSNGGVGGLYF	TGTGCCAGCACCAGTAACGGTGGCGTGGGAGGTCTGTACTTC
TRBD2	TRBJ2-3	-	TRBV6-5	CASRVARGASDTQYF	TGTGCCAGCAGGGTTGCGCGGGGGGCTTCAGATACGCAGTATTTT
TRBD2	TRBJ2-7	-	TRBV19	CASKIAGGGEQYF	TGTGCCAGTAAGATAGCGGGGGGCGGCGAGCAGTACTTC
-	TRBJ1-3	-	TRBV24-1	CATSPGENTIYF	TGTGCCACCAGTCCAGGGGAAAACACCATATATTTT
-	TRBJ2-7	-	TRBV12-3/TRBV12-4	CASSLSIHEQYF	TGTGCCAGCAGTTTGAGTATCCACGAGCAGTACTTC
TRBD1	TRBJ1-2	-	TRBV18	CASSSDREGYTF	TGTGCCAGCTCATCGGACAGGGAGGGCTACACCTTC
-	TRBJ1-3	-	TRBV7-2	CASSLERLFSGNTIYF	TGTGCCAGCAGCTTAGAGCGCCTGTTCTCTGGAAACACCATATATTTT
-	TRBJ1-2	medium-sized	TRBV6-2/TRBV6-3	CASSYVPPYGYTF	TGTGCCAGCAGTTACGTTCCTCCGTATGGCTACACCTTC
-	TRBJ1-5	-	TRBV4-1	CASSQERERSNQPQHF	TGCGCCAGCAGCCAAGAAAGGGAGAGAAGCAATCAGCCCCAGCATTTT
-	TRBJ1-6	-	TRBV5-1	CASSSGVGNSPLHF	TGCGCCAGCAGCTCCGGGGTCGGTAATTCACCCCTCCACTTT
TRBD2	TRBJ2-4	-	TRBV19	CASSGGASGGLAKNIQYF	TGTGCCAGTAGTGGGGGAGCTAGCGGGGGCCTAGCCAAAAACATTCAGTACTTC
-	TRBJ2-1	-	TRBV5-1	CASSWRLGTANEQFF	TGCGCCAGCAGCTGGAGACTAGGGACGGCCAATGAGCAGTTCTTC
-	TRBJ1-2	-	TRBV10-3	CAISAGDGYTF	TGTGCCATCAGCGCGGGGGACGGCTACACCTTC
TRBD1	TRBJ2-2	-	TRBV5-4	CASRPGTGVRGTGELFF	TGTGCCAGCAGACCCGGGACAGGGGTCCGGGGCACCGGGGAGCTGTTTTTT
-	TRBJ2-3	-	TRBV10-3	CAISAGGLTDTQYF	TGTGCCATCAGTGCGGGGGGCCTCACAGATACGCAGTATTTT
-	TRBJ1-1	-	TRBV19	CASSLQGSNTEAFF	TGTGCCAGTAGCCTCCAGGGCTCGAACACTGAAGCTTTCTTT
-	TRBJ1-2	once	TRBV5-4	CASSLQATSGFGYTF	TGTGCCAGCAGCTTGCAGGCCACCTCAGGTTTCGGCTACACCTTC
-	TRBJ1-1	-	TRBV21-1	CASSETGTENTEAFF	TGTGCCAGCAGCGAAACCGGGACAGAGAACACTGAAGCTTTCTTT
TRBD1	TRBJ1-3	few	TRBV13	CASSLASGTGGNTIYF	TGTGCCAGCAGCTTAGCGTCCGGGACAGGAGGAAACACCATATATTTT
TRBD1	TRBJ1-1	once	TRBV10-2	CASSPIGTDPSPNTEAFF	TGCGCCAGCAGTCCCATTGGGACAGACCCTTCCCCGAACACTGAAGCTTTCTTT
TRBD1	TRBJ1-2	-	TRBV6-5	CASSYSGQGRGYTF	TGTGCCAGCAGTTACTCGGGACAGGGCCGGGGCTACACCTTC
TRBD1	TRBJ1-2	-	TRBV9	CASSVVGQPNYGYTF	TGTGCCAGCAGCGTAGTGGGACAGCCTAACTATGGCTACACCTTC
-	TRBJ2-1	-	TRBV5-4	CASSTAITYNEQFF	TGTGCCAGCAGCACTGCCATCACTTACAATGAGCAGTTCTTC
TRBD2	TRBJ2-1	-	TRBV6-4	CASSVVAGGLSYNEQFF	TGTGCCAGCAGTGTCGTTGCGGGAGGGCTATCCTACAATGAGCAGTTCTTC
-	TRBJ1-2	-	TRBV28	CASTPRRRDYGYTF	TGTGCCAGCACCCCCCGCCGACGGGACTATGGCTACACCTTC
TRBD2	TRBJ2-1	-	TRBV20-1	CSASSFGASGSGEQFF	TGCAGTGCTAGTAGTTTCGGGGCTAGCGGGAGTGGGGAGCAGTTCTTC
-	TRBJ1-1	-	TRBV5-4	CASSSGGKWTEAFF	TGTGCCAGCAGCTCCGGGGGGAAGTGGACTGAAGCTTTCTTT
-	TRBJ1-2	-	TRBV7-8	CASSLVREGYTF	TGTGCCAGCAGCTTAGTCCGCGAAGGCTACACCTTC
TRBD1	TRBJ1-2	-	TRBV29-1	CSGETTGNNYGYTF	TGCAGCGGCGAGACGACAGGGAATAACTATGGCTACACCTTC
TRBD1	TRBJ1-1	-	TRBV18	CASSPDTGAAFF	TGTGCCAGCTCACCAGATACAGGGGCGGCTTTCTTT
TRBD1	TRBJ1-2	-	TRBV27	CASSSTGVYGYTF	TGTGCCAGCAGTTCGACAGGGGTCTATGGCTACACCTTC
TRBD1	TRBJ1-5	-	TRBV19	CASTQLNRGSVQPQHF	TGTGCCAGTACCCAATTAAACAGGGGATCCGTACAGCCCCAGCATTTT
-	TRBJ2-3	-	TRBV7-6	CASSLVNRVADTQYF	TGTGCCAGCAGCTTAGTGAACAGGGTGGCAGATACGCAGTATTTT
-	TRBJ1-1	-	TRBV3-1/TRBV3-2	CASSQGGVFKRVNTEAFF	TGTGCCAGCAGCCAAGGAGGAGTTTTTAAGCGGGTGAACACTGAAGCTTTCTTT
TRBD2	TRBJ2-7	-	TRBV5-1	CASSLRGVTYEQYF	TGCGCCAGCAGCTTGCGGGGGGTCACCTACGAGCAGTACTTC
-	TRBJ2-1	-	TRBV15	CATSRGNRDSDEQFF	TGTGCCACCAGCAGGGGGAACAGGGATAGCGATGAGCAGTTCTTC
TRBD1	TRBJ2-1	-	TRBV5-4	CASSPDRVSIIRNEQFF	TGTGCCAGCAGCCCAGACAGGGTATCTATAATCCGCAATGAGCAGTTCTTC
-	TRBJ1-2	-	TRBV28	CASILQGSYGYTF	TGTGCCAGCATCCTACAGGGCTCCTATGGCTACACCTTC
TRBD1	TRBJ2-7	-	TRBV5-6	CASSLAPGQNYEQYF	TGTGCCAGCAGCTTGGCACCGGGACAGAACTACGAGCAGTACTTC
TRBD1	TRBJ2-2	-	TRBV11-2	CASNQGQGSRELFF	TGTGCCAGCAACCAGGGACAGGGGTCACGGGAGCTGTTTTTT
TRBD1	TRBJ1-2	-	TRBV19	CASSQGDRGSNYGYTF	TGTGCCAGTAGTCAAGGGGACAGGGGGAGCAACTATGGCTACACCTTC
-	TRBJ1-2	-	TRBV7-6	CASSLTSTGGYTF	TGTGCCAGCAGCCTTACTAGCACGGGCGGCTACACCTTC
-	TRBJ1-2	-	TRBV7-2	CASSLPSRVTNNYGYTF	TGTGCCAGCAGCTTACCATCCCGGGTCACAAATAACTATGGCTACACCTTC
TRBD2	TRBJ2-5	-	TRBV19	CASTDGGFSGGTQYF	TGTGCCAGTACCGACGGGGGGTTTTCTGGAGGGACCCAGTACTTC
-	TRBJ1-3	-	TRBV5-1	CASSKSQAEPGNTIYF	TGCGCCAGCAGCAAATCGCAAGCCGAACCTGGAAACACCATATATTTT
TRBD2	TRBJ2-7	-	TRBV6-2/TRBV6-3	CASSRAGRTYEQYF	TGTGCCAGCAGTCGAGCGGGGCGCACCTACGAGCAGTACTTC
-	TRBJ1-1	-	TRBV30	CAWSVGAGTEAFF	TGTGCCTGGAGTGTAGGGGCTGGGACTGAAGCTTTCTTT
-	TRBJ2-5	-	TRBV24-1	CATSAPTGGETQYF	TGTGCCACCAGTGCCCCGACAGGAGGAGAGACCCAGTACTTC
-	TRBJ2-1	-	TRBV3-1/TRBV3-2	CASSQDRRDNEQFF	TGTGCCAGCAGCCAGGACAGGAGGGACAATGAGCAGTTCTTC
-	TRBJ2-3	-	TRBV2	CASRDFDTQYF	TGTGCCAGCAGAGACTTTGATACGCAGTATTTT
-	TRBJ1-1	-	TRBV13	CASSLDEQGMNTEAFF	TGTGCCAGCAGCTTGGACGAACAGGGCATGAACACTGAAGCTTTCTTT
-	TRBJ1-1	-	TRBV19	CASTPWEGRTEAFF	TGTGCCAGTACCCCTTGGGAGGGAAGGACTGAAGCTTTCTTT
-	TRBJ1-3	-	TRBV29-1	CSVSPSSGNTIYF	TGCAGCGTTTCACCTAGCTCTGGAAACACCATATATTTT
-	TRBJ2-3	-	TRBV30	CAWSVAGDTQYF	TGTGCCTGGAGTGTTGCAGGGGATACGCAGTATTTT
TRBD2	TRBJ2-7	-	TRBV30	CAWSAGGPYEQYF	TGTGCCTGGAGCGCGGGAGGTCCCTACGAGCAGTACTTC
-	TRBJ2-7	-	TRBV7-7	CASSRGTEPYYEQYF	TGTGCTAGCAGCCGGGGGACGGAACCCTACTACGAGCAGTACTTC
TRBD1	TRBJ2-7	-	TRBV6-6	CASSYTGTGDEQYF	TGTGCCAGCAGTTATACCGGGACAGGGGACGAGCAGTACTTC
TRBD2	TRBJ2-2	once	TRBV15	CATSRTGTSGRALYTGELFF	TGTGCCACCAGCCGAACCGGGACTAGCGGGAGGGCCCTGTACACCGGGGAGCTGTTTTTT
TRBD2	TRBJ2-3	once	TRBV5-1	CASSLPAGGATDTQYF	TGCGCCAGCAGCTTGCCGGCGGGAGGCGCCACAGATACGCAGTATTTT